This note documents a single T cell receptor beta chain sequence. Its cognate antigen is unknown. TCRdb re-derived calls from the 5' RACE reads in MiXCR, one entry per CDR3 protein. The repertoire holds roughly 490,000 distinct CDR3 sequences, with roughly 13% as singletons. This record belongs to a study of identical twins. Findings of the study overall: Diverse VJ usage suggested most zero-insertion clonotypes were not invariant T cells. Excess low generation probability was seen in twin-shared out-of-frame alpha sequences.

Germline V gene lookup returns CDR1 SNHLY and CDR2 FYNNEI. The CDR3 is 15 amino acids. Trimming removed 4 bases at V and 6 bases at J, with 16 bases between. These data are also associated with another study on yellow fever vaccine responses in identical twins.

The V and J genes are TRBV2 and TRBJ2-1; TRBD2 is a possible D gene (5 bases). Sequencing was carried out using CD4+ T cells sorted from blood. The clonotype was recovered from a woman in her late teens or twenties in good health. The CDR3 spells CASSVRGAPPNEQFF. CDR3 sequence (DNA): TGTGCCAGCAGTGTTCGGGGTGCCCCCCCCAATGAGCAGTTCTTC. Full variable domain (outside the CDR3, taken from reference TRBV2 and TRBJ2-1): EPEVTQTPSHQVTQMGQEVILRCVPISNHLYFYWYRQILGQKVEFLVSFYNNEISEKSEIFDDQFSVERPDGSNFTLKIRSTKLEDSAMYFCASSVRGAPPNEQFFGPGTRLTVL.